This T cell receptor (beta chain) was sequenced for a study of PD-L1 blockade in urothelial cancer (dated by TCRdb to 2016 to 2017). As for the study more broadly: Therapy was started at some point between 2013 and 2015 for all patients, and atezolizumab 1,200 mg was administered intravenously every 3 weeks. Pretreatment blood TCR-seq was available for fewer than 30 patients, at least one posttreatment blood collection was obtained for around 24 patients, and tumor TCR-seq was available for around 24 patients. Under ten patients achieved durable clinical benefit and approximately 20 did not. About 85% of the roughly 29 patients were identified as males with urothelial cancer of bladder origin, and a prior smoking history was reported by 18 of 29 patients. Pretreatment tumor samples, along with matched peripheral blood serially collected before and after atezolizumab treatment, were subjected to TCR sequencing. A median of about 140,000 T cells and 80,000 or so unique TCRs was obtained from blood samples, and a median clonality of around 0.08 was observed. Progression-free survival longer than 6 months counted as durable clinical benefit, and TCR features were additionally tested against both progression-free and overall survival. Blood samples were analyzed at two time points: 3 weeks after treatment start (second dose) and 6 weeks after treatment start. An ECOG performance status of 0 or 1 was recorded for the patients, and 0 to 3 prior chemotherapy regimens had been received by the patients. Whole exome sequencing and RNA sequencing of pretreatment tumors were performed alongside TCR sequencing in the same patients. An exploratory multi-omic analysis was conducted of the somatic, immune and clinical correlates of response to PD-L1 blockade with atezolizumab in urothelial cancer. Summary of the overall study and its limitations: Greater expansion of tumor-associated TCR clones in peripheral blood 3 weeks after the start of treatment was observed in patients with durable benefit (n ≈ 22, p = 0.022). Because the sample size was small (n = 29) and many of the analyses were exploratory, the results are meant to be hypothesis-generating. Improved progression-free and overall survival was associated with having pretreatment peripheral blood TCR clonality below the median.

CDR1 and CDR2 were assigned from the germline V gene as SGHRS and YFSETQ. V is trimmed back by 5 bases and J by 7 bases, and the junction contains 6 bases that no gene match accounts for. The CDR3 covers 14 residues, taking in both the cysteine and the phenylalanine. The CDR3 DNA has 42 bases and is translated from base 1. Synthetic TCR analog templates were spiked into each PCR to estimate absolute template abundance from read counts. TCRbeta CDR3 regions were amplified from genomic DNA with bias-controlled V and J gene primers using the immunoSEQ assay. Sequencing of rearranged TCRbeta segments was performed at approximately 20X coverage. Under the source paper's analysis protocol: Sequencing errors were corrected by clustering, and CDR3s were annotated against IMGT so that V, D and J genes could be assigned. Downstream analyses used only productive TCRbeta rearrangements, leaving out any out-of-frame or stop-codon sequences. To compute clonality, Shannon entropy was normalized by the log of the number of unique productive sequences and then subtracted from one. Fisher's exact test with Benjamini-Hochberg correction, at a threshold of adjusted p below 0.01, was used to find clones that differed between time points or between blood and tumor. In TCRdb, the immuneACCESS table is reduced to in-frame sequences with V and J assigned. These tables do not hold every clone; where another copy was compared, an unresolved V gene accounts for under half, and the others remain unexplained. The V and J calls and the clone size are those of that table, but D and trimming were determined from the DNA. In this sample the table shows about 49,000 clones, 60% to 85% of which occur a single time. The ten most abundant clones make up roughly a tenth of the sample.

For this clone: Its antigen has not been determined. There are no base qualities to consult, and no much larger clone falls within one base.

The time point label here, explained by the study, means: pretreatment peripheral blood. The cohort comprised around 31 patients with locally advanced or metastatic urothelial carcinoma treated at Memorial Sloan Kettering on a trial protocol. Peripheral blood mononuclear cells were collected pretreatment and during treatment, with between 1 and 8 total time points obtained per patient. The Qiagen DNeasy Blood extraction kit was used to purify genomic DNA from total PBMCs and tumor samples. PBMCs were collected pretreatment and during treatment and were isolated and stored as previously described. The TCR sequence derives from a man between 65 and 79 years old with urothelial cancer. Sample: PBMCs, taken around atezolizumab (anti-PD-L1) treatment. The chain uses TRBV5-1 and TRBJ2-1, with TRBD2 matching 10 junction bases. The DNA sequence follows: TGCGCCAGCAGTTTCACTAGCGGGGAAAATGAGCAGTTCTTC. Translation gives CASSFTSGENEQFF.